These 2 T cell receptor beta chains came from one sample sequenced in a study of blood T cell repertoires in COVID-19. This table comes from immunoSEQ multiplex PCR, and its TCRdb copy is limited to in-frame clones, with some not included. Here the sample spans 200,000 to 250,000 clones, around 83% being singletons. Sample: peripheral blood. These receptors were obtained from a man aged 40-55 years with acute or convalescent COVID-19.

Only a few counts were recorded for this clone. This chain links TRBV6-5 with TRBJ1-3; D uncertain. V gave up 6 bases and J gave up 4 bases, with 13 bases separating them. CDR1 is MNHEY, CDR2 SVGAGI, per germline. The CDR3 runs 14 residues. The CDR3 DNA reads as TGTGCCAGCAGAGAGAATATGGTCGGAAACACCATATATTTT. Its translation is CASRENMVGNTIYF.

This rearrangement joins TRBV2 to TRBJ1-5, with TRBD1 identical over 7 bases. J was trimmed by 2 bases and V by 7 bases; bases with no gene match: 5. CDR3 size: 14 residues. Germline V lookup: CDR1 SNHLY, CDR2 FYNNEI. The CDR3 DNA reads as TGTGCCAGCACTTTAGGGGGCGGCAATCAGCCCCAGCATTTT. Translation: CASTLGGGNQPQHF.